The source of this T cell receptor (beta chain) is a study of patients and donors after allogeneic stem cell transplantation. TCRdb used MiXCR to reprocess the RT-PCR reads, holding one entry per CDR3 protein. The table lists roughly 150,000 distinct CDR3 sequences, more than 20% of them singletons. Germline V CDR1 and CDR2: SGHTA, FQGNSA. V trimming: 5 bases; J trimming: 4 bases; junction bases outside the gene matches: 12. The CDR3 length is 17 residues. This TCR was recovered from a human donor who was either an allogeneic HSCT recipient or a stem cell or donor lymphocyte infusion donor (not recorded which). It is not recorded whose cells these are; they may come from a transplant donor. The sequenced sample was blood, either unsorted or a sorted T cell fraction (not recorded which). The V call is TRBV7-2, the J call TRBJ2-2, with 8 bases matching TRBD2. This CDR3 is CASSERGTSVLTGELFF. The CDR3 DNA reads TGTGCCAGCAGCGAGCGGGGGACTTCGGTCCTCACCGGGGAGCTGTTTTTT.